Only a few counts were recorded for the clone carrying this TCR beta chain. Its antigen remains unidentified. The data are from a study of T-cell reconstitution after alpha-beta-depleted transplantation in children. General observations from the study: Diversity and T-cell counts at one year after transplant derived mostly from new T cells. High day-60 TCRbeta diversity in some patients came from surviving recipient T cells and thymic progenitors. About two months after transplant, alpha-beta T cells reportedly came from several hundred expanded graft clones.

This CDR3 region has 14 residues. Trimming stripped 9 bases from V and 0 bases from J, with 15 bases between. Unique molecular identifiers were incorporated into the prepared TCRbeta library. Each CDR3 protein is one row after TCRdb ran MiXCR on the PCR reads. Of about 1,000,000 distinct CDR3 sequences listed, around 30% were seen once; the top ten hold roughly 31%. The starting material was PBMCs, mostly from graft donor cells, obtained 360 days after TCRalphabeta/CD19-depleted stem cell transplant. This TCR was recovered from a boy under three years old who had a stem cell transplant for SCID, so the T cells may come from the graft donor. This chain links TRBV12-3 or TRBV12-4 with TRBJ2-7; perhaps D is TRBD1 or TRBD2 (5 bases each). The CDR3 here is CASRGPFASYEQYF. The CDR3 DNA is TGTGCCAGTAGGGGACCCTTTGCCTCCTACGAGCAGTACTTC.